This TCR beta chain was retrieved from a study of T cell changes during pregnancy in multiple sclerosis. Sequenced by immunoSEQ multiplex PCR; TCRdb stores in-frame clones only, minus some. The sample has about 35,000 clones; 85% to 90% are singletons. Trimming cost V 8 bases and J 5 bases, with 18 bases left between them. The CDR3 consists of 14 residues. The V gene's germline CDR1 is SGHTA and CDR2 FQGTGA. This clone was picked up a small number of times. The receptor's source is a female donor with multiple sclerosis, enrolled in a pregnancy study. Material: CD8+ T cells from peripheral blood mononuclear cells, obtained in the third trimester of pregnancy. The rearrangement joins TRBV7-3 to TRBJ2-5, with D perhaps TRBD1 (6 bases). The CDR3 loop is CASATGFSGETQYF. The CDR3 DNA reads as TGTGCCAGCGCGACAGGTTTCTCCGGGGAGACCCAGTACTTC.